This TCR beta chain was retrieved from a study of technical replicates of blood from a few donors. This CDR3 region has 16 residues. Germline lookup yields CDR1 LGHNA and CDR2 YNFKEQ. The ends lost 0 bases at V and 3 bases at J; junction bases unmatched: 7. Repertoires were generated with immunoSEQ multiplex PCR, while TCRdb's copy carries only in-frame clones and drops some. This sample has more than 65,000 clones, with 94% found just once. Sequenced: T cells isolated from PBMCs. The J gene is TRBJ2-7, the V gene TRBV4-2; 8 bases line up with TRBD2. The TCR comes from a human donor in good health. As DNA, the CDR3 is TGTGCCAGCAGCCAAGAGTCGGGAGGGCACCACTACGAGCAGTACTTC. This encodes CASSQESGGHHYEQYF.